This passage covers 17 T cell receptor beta chains from one sample sequenced in a study of blood T cell repertoires in COVID-19 (dated by TCRdb to about 2020). The library was built by means of the immunoSEQ multiplex PCR assay. Sourced from immuneACCESS, this table was stored by TCRdb with only in-frame sequences that have V and J called. A share of the clones is absent; for the studies checked, an unresolved V gene accounts for under half, and the remainder has no known explanation. The sample has about 480,000 clones on record, around 89% of them singletons. The ten top clones hold 1.5% to 2% of the sample. The sample comprised PBMCs or T cells enriched from blood (not recorded which). These receptors were collected from a woman between 40 and 50 years old who had recovered from COVID-19.

The DNA for the CDR3 is TGCGCCAGCAGCCTCTCGACAGGGGAGTTCATCTATGGCTACACCTTC. Its translation: CASSLSTGEFIYGYTF. This chain uses TRBV4-1 with TRBJ1-2, with 8 positions matching TRBD1. Germline V CDR1 and CDR2: MGHRA, YSYEKL. The CDR3 covers 16 residues. Unmatched junction bases numbered 11, after V lost 4 bases and J lost 4 bases.

The chain couples TRBV9 to TRBJ2-5; 13 nucleotides match TRBD2. Per germline, CDR1 SGDLS and CDR2 YYNGEE. The CDR3 is 15 amino acids. J lost 1 base, V lost 7 bases, and 4 bases had no gene match. The CDR3 here is CASAGLAGIQETQYF. The CDR3 nucleotides read TGTGCCAGCGCGGGACTAGCGGGAATCCAAGAGACCCAGTACTTC. The variable domain in full, completed from reference TRBV9 and TRBJ2-5, reads DSGVTQTPKHLITATGQRVTLRCSPRSGDLSVYWYQQSLDQGLQFLIQYYNGEERAKGNILERFSAQQFPDLHSELNLSSLELGDSALYFCASAGLAGIQETQYFGPGTRLLVL.

The chain is built from TRBV18 and TRBJ2-7; the D is unclear. The germline V gene has CDR1 KGHSH and CDR2 LQKENI. V lost 0 bases to trimming and J lost 0 bases, with 9 bases between them. CDR3 length: 15 residues. CDR3 nucleotide sequence: TGTGCCAGCTCACCACCGAGCAGGTCCTCCTACGAGCAGTACTTC. Translating gives CASSPPSRSSYEQYF.

This rearrangement joins TRBV11-3 to TRBJ2-4; D is possibly TRBD1 (5 bases). Between the trimmed V and J ends, which lost 5 bases and 5 bases, there was a span of 13 bases. There are 14 residues in the CDR3. Germline V gives CDR1 SGHNT, CDR2 YENEEA. The CDR3 loop is CASSPQGGENIQYF. The CDR3 region has the DNA TGTGCCAGCAGCCCCCAGGGCGGCGAAAACATTCAGTACTTC.

The V and J genes are TRBV7-2 and TRBJ1-3, with unresolved D. CDR3 length: 16 amino acids. Germline CDR1 and CDR2: SGHTA and FQGNSA. V lost 1 base and J 0 bases, leaving 10 bases between the germline ends. In DNA, the CDR3 is TGTGCCAGCAGCTTAGTGGCCGTTGGCTCTGGAAACACCATATATTTT. The encoded protein is CASSLVAVGSGNTIYF.

The rearrangement links TRBV5-1 to TRBJ1-6, with D possibly matching TRBD1 (5 bases). Trimming took off 1 base at V and 5 bases at J, with 7 bases between the two ends. Germline-derived CDR1 and CDR2 are SGHRS and YFSETQ. The CDR3 sequence is 14 residues long. The CDR3 protein is CASSLRQNNSPLHF. The CDR3 nucleotides read TGCGCCAGCAGCTTGCGACAGAATAATTCACCCCTCCACTTT.

The chain is built from TRBV7-8 and TRBJ1-2; D perhaps matches TRBD1 (5 bases). Germline V gene lookup returns CDR1 SGHVS and CDR2 FQNEAQ. This CDR3 region has 21 residues. The V and J ends lost 0 bases and 7 bases respectively, with 33 bases between them. CDR3 sequence reads: CASSLARSLGGFGREISGYTF. CDR3 nucleotide sequence: TGTGCCAGCAGCTTAGCGCGAAGTTTGGGGGGGTTTGGCAGGGAAATCTCTGGCTACACCTTC. The full variable domain, with the rest looked up from reference TRBV7-8 and TRBJ1-2, is GAGVSQSPRYKVAKRGQDVALRCDPISGHVSLFWYQQALGQGPEFLTYFQNEAQLDKSGLPSDRFFAERPEGSVSTLKIQRTQQEDSAVYLCASSLARSLGGFGREISGYTFGSGTRLTVV.

The chain joins TRBV27 to TRBJ2-1, with unresolved D. Trimming took off 0 bases at V and 4 bases at J, with 4 bases between the two ends. The length of the CDR3 is 13 residues. The germline V gene has CDR1 MNHEY and CDR2 SMNVEV (reference sequence). The CDR3 bases are TGTGCCAGCAGTTTATCTACATACAATGAGCAGTTCTTC. Translation gives CASSLSTYNEQFF.

This chain uses TRBV9 with TRBJ1-1, with 10 nucleotides matching TRBD1. There are 16 residues in the CDR3. Germline CDR1 is SGDLS and CDR2 is YYNGEE. The V gene end was trimmed by 4 bases and the J gene end by 8 bases; junction bases not matched to a gene: 14. CDR3 protein: CASSNRDRGLITEAFF. As DNA, the CDR3 is TGTGCCAGCAGCAATAGGGACAGGGGATTAATAACCGAAGCTTTCTTT.

The V and J genes are TRBV5-4 and TRBJ2-1; D is unresolved. Trimming stripped 3 bases from V and 1 base from J, with 11 bases between. Germline V gives CDR1 SGHNT, CDR2 YYREEE (reference sequence). The CDR3 spans 15 residues. CDR3 sequence reads: CASSYLFRSYNEQFF. CDR3 coding DNA: TGTGCCAGCAGCTATCTATTCCGTTCCTACAATGAGCAGTTCTTC.

This chain links TRBV30 with TRBJ2-2, with a weak D call TRBD2 (5 bases). With 2 bases removed from V and 2 bases from J, the gap between germline ends came to 9 bases. The CDR3 has 14 amino acids. Germline assignment: CDR1 GTSNPN and CDR2 SVGIG (reference sequence). The CDR3 bases are TGTGCCTGGAGTAGAGGACTTAACACCGGGGAGCTGTTTTTT. It specifies CAWSRGLNTGELFF.

The V and J genes are TRBV7-9 and TRBJ1-1, with D possibly matching TRBD1 (5 bases). The CDR3 runs 15 residues. In germline, CDR1 is SEHNR, CDR2 FQNEAQ (reference sequence). With 5 bases removed from V and 0 bases from J, the gap between germline ends came to 13 bases. CDR3 residues: CASSPRRDLNTEAFF. CDR3 bases: TGTGCCAGCAGCCCAAGGAGGGACCTGAACACTGAAGCTTTCTTT.

The V and J genes are TRBV9 and TRBJ2-7; a possible D gene is TRBD1 (6 bases). The CDR3 runs to 15 residues. V was shortened by 5 bases and J by 3 bases, with 18 bases between the two germline ends. Germline V gene lookup returns CDR1 SGDLS and CDR2 YYNGEE. CDR3 nucleotides: TGTGCCAGCAGTCTGGGAGACAGGACATACTACGAGCAGTACTTC. This translates into CASSLGDRTYYEQYF.

The chain employs TRBV29-1 and TRBJ2-3; the match to TRBD2 covers 8 bases. Unmatched junction bases numbered 3, after V lost 1 base and J lost 6 bases. Germline values: CDR1 SQVTM, CDR2 ANQGSEA. This CDR3 has 13 residues. CDR3 sequence reads: CSVEVLAGDTQYF. For the CDR3, the DNA is TGCAGCGTTGAAGTGTTAGCGGGGGATACGCAGTATTTT.

This clone has only a few counts. V and J are TRBV5-1 and TRBJ2-3; the D is unclear. From germline, CDR1 is SGHRS and CDR2 YFSETQ. V lost 5 bases to trimming and J lost 2 bases, with 15 bases between them. This CDR3 comprises 15 residues. The CDR3 loop is CASRETPDLTDTQYF. CDR3 DNA sequence: TGCGCCAGCAGGGAGACTCCCGACCTCACAGATACGCAGTATTTT.

This chain connects TRBV7-6 to TRBJ2-7; 9 bases map to TRBD1. V lost 1 base to trimming and J lost 3 bases; unmatched junction nucleotides: 4. The CDR3 extends over 15 amino acids. CDR1 is SGHVS and CDR2 is FNYEAQ in the germline V gene. DNA of the CDR3: TGTGCCAGCAGCTTAGGGGGACAGGGCCTCTACGAGCAGTACTTC. It translates to CASSLGGQGLYEQYF.

The gene calls are TRBV7-2 and TRBJ1-2; tentatively, D is TRBD1 (6 bases). Germline V gene sequence: CDR1 SGHTA, CDR2 FQGNSA. The CDR3 has 15 residues. V lost 3 bases, J lost 8 bases, and 19 bases lay in between. The CDR3 loop reads CASSLELTGLGGYTF. The DNA for the CDR3 is TGTGCCAGCAGCTTGGAGCTAACAGGGTTGGGGGGCTACACCTTC.